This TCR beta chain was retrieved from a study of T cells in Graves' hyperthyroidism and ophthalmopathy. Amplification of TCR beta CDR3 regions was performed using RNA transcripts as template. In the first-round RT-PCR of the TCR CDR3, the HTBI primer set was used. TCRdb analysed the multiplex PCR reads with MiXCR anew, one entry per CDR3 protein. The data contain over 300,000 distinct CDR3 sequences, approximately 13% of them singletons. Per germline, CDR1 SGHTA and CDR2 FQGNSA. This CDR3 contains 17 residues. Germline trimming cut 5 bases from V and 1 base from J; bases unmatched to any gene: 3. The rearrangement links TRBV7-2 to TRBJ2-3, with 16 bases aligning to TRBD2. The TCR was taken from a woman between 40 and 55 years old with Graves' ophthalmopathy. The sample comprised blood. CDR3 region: CASSGTSGGVGTDTQYF. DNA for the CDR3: TGTGCCAGCAGCGGGACTAGCGGGGGGGTTGGCACAGATACGCAGTATTTT. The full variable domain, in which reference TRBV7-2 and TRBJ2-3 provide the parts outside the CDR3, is GAGVSQSPSNKVTEKGKDVELRCDPISGHTALYWYRQSLGQGLEFLIYFQGNSAPDKSGLPSDRFSAERTGGSVSTLTIQRTQQEDSAVYLCASSGTSGGVGTDTQYFGPGTRLTVL.